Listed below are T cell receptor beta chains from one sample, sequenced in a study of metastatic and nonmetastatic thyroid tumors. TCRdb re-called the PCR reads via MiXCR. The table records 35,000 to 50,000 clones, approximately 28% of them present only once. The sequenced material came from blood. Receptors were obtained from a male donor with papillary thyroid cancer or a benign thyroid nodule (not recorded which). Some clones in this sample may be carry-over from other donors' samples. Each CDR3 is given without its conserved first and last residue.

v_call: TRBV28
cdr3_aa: ASMTSEMSHEQY

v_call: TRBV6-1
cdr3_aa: AISRGGSTGELF

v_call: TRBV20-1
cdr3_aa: IARPPPCIRPD

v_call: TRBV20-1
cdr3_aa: SASSRVAGADEQF

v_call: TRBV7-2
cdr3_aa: ASSYRGGSEAF

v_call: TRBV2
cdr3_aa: ASGQAYEQY

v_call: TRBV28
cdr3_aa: ASSFGGPQSPQH

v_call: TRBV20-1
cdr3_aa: SARTAVSYEQY

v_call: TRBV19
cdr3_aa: ATRFSASTDTQY

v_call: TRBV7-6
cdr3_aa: ASSLGIGGTGLDEQF

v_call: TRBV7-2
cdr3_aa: ASSLGNRLNEQF

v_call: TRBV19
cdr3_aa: ASSTIGGAGYT

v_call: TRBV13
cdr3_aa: ASSPRQGLGNTIY

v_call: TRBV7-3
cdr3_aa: ASSRQGSGANVLT

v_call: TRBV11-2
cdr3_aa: ASSLLDSAYEQY

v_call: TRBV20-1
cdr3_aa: SASQSDRSSNQPQH

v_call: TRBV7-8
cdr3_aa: ASSLALGQGSSYEQY

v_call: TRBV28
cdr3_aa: ASSSGEGRGFNEQF

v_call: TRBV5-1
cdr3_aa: ASSLGITNEKLF

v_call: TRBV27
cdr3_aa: ASSFNPHEQF

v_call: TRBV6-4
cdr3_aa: ASSDSIVEQGVVNEQF

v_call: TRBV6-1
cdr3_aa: ASSDGTSGGADTQY

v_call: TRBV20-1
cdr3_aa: SARRLAHEQF

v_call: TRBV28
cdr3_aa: ASSLKAGVGTQY

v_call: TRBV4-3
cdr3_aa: ASSQETGEAF

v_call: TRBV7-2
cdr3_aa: ASSFGTVSGNTIY

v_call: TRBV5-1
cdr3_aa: ASILQGYTDTQY

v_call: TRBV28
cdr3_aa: ASNSNEVTEAF

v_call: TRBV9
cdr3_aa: ASSVIGQGEKNTEAF